This entry concerns a single T cell receptor beta chain. This clone was observed a handful of times. No antigen is known for it. Within one base of it there is no much larger clone, and no base qualities were kept. The data were taken from a study of PD-L1 blockade in urothelial cancer (dated by TCRdb to about 2017). Study-level background: Therapy was started at some point between 2012 and 2014 for all patients, and atezolizumab 1,200 mg was administered intravenously every 3 weeks. About 85% of the roughly 30 patients were males with bladder-origin urothelial cancer, and about 60% of the roughly 30 reported a prior smoking history. An ECOG performance status of 0 or 1 was recorded for the patients, and 0 to 3 prior chemotherapy regimens had been received by the patients. Blood samples were analyzed 3 weeks after the start of treatment (second dose) and 6 weeks after the start of treatment. Blood samples gave a median of around 140,000 T cells and 77,000 or so unique TCRs, with a median clonality of 0.080. An exploratory multi-omic analysis was conducted of the somatic, immune and clinical correlates of response to PD-L1 blockade with atezolizumab in urothelial cancer. TCR sequencing covered pretreatment tumor samples and matched, serially collected peripheral blood taken before and after atezolizumab treatment. Progression-free survival longer than 6 months counted as durable clinical benefit, and TCR features were additionally tested against both progression-free and overall survival. Whole exome sequencing and RNA sequencing of pretreatment tumors were performed alongside TCR sequencing in the same patients. About 10 patients achieved durable clinical benefit and around 19 did not. Around 29 patients had pretreatment blood TCR-seq, around 25 had at least one posttreatment blood collection, and around 25 had tumor TCR-seq. Summary of the overall study and its limitations: Small sample size (n ≈ 28) and many exploratory analyses mean the results are intended to be hypothesis-generating. Greater expansion of tumor-associated TCR clones in peripheral blood 3 weeks after the start of treatment was observed in patients with durable benefit (n ≈ 24, p = 0.022). Improved progression-free and overall survival was associated with having pretreatment peripheral blood TCR clonality below the median.

To estimate absolute template abundance from read counts, synthetic TCR analog templates were spiked into each PCR. Using the immunoSEQ assay, TCRbeta CDR3 regions were amplified from genomic DNA with bias-controlled V and J gene primers. Sequencing of rearranged TCRbeta segments was done at approximately 20X coverage. As for how the authors treated the data: Sequencing errors were corrected by clustering and CDR3s were annotated against IMGT to assign V, D and J genes. Downstream analyses used only productive TCRbeta rearrangements, leaving out any out-of-frame or stop-codon sequences. Clonality was calculated as one minus the Shannon entropy normalized by the log of the number of unique productive sequences. Clones differing between time points or between blood and tumor were identified by Fisher's exact test with Benjamini-Hochberg correction at adjusted p below 0.01. TCRdb took over this immuneACCESS table, retaining in-frame rearrangements with V and J assigned. Such tables are incomplete; in checked studies, under half of the missing clones stem from an unresolved V gene, and the remainder is unexplained. V, J and clone size derive from that table, while D and trimming were established from the DNA sequence. The sample table records approximately 50,000 clones; around four fifths of these occur just once. The top ten constitute about 3.2% of the sample.

V is reduced by 7 bases and J by 4 bases, leaving a spacing of 12 bases between them. CDR1 and CDR2, looked up from the germline V gene (reference sequence), are MNHNY and SVGAGI. Inclusive of the bounding cysteine and phenylalanine, the CDR3 is 13 residues long. The only DNA kept is the CDR3, 39 bases in frame from the first base. Read against the paper, the sample's time point label means: pretreatment peripheral blood. A cohort of 30 or so patients with locally advanced or metastatic urothelial carcinoma, treated at Memorial Sloan Kettering on a trial protocol, was included. Peripheral blood mononuclear cells were collected pretreatment and during treatment, at between 1 and 8 total time points per patient. The Qiagen DNeasy Blood extraction kit was used to purify genomic DNA from total PBMCs and from tumor samples. PBMCs were collected pretreatment and during treatment and were isolated and stored as previously described.

Source: PBMCs, taken around atezolizumab (anti-PD-L1) treatment. The V gene is TRBV6-6 and the J gene is TRBJ2-3; TRBD2 might be the D gene, on 6 matching bases. The receptor's source is a man aged 65 to 79 with urothelial cancer. The DNA is as follows: TGTGCCAGCACCGTGACTAGTGCAGATACGCAGTATTTT. This yields the protein CASTVTSADTQYF.